The source of this TCR beta chain is a study of cytomegalovirus exposure and HLA in healthy donors. Amplification used 60 Vbeta primers and 13 Jbeta primers. Data came from immunoSEQ multiplex PCR; TCRdb stores just in-frame clones and leaves some out. Altogether 140,000 to 150,000 clones are present, 82% being singletons, with the ten largest covering 3% to 4%. Germline CDR1 is MDHEN and CDR2 is SYDVKM. V was clipped by 3 bases and J by 4 bases; unmatched bases: 8. The CDR3 contains 15 residues. Study conclusions and caveats: In a later analysis, CMV-associated beta chains were mostly HLA-associated, it appeared.

Comments on this clone: Its antigen is as yet unknown.

The material sequenced was PBMCs. The gene calls are TRBV28 and TRBJ2-7; TRBD1 matches 8 bases. The clonotype was recovered from a male donor in good health and CMV-seronegative. The CDR3 sequence is CASSLQWTGQYEQYF. DNA for the CDR3: TGTGCCAGCAGTTTGCAATGGACAGGGCAGTACGAGCAGTACTTC.